The rows below give T cell receptor beta chains drawn from one sample of a study of T cell repertoires in cytomegalovirus infection. TCRdb called the reads again in MiXCR, with one record for every CDR3 protein. Here the sample spans about 740,000 distinct CDR3 sequences, roughly 36% being singletons. The material sequenced was PBMCs. These receptors were collected from a human donor in good health (CMV status not recorded). Some clones in this sample may be carry-over from other donors' samples. Both conserved end residues are part of each CDR3. Fields, in order: D gene, V gene, clone size, J gene, CDR3 DNA, CDR3 protein. The D gene is left open where the match is weak. The size of a clone is reported for some rows only, either as once, few or many, or as a class for expanded clones.

TRBD1,TRBV7-8,many,TRBJ1-5,TGTGCCAGCAGCCTAGGACAGGGGGAAGGTCAGCCCCAGCATTTT,CASSLGQGEGQPQHF
NA,TRBV28,few,TRBJ1-2,TGTGCCAGCAGTTTATCCGGGGGCCAGATACTTTACTATGGCGGCTACACCTTC,CASSLSGGQILYYGGYTF
TRBD2,TRBV7-8,NA,TRBJ2-6,TGTGCCAGCAGCTTTAAAGCGGGATTCGCTGGGGCCAACGTCCTGACTTTC,CASSFKAGFAGANVLTF
NA,TRBV6-1,few,TRBJ1-6,TGTGCCAGCAGTTACGAGGGTAGGGATTCACCCCTCCACTTT,CASSYEGRDSPLHF
TRBD1,TRBV27,few,TRBJ1-1,TGTGCCAGCAGTTTTAGGGACAGGGGTGGGACTGAAGCTTTCTTT,CASSFRDRGGTEAFF
TRBD1,TRBV15,NA,TRBJ1-1,TGTGCCACCAGCAGTCTGACAGGGACCGGAGCTTTCTTT,CATSSLTGTGAFF
NA,TRBV6-2/TRBV6-3,few,TRBJ1-5,TGTGCCAGCAGTTACCCGGCCTCCGGCACCACCAATCAGCCCCAGCATTTT,CASSYPASGTTNQPQHF
TRBD1,TRBV28,NA,TRBJ2-7,TGTGCCAGCAGTACCCTCGACAGGGTGGATGGCACTTTC,CASSTLDRVDGTF
TRBD2,TRBV4-1,NA,TRBJ2-7,TGCGCCAGCAGCCAAGGGGCGTCGGGGGGGGTGTACGAGCAGTACTTC,CASSQGASGGVYEQYF
TRBD1,TRBV12-3/TRBV12-4,few,TRBJ1-4,TGTGCCAGCAGACAGGGGCCGGCTAATGAAAAACTGTTTTTT,CASRQGPANEKLFF
NA,TRBV6-1,few,TRBJ2-5,TGTGCCAGCAGTGAACGCCAGGGAAGGGAGACCCAGTACTTC,CASSERQGRETQYF
NA,TRBV3-1,few,TRBJ2-2,TGTGCCAGCAGCCAAGATCGGAGGCTAGCGATCGCCGGGGAGCTGTTTTTT,CASSQDRRLAIAGELFF
NA,TRBV28,many,TRBJ2-7,TGTGCCAGCAGCCCCGGGACCACCTACGAGCAGTACTTC,CASSPGTTYEQYF
NA,TRBV6-2/TRBV6-3,NA,TRBJ1-5,TGTGCCAGCAGTTACACAAGGGGACCCAATCAGCCCCAGCATTTT,CASSYTRGPNQPQHF
NA,TRBV27,few,TRBJ2-2,TGTGCCAGCAGTTCCCAGAGCCGCCCGAACACCGGGGAGCTGTTTTTT,CASSSQSRPNTGELFF
NA,TRBV2,few,TRBJ1-4,TGTGCCAGCAGTTTGGTGCCCTTAGAGGACAGCTTTCCCTCTGGTGAAAAACTGTTTTTT,CASSLVPLEDSFPSGEKLFF
TRBD1,TRBV4-1,NA,TRBJ2-1,TGCGACAGCAGTGGGGGACAGGTAGACTACAATGAGCAGTTCTTC,CDSSGGQVDYNEQFF
NA,TRBV6-8,few,TRBJ1-6,TGTGCCAGCAGTTACTCCCCGGACAGAAGCTCCTATAATTCACCCCTCCACTTT,CASSYSPDRSSYNSPLHF
NA,TRBV20-1,NA,TRBJ1-4,TGCAGTGCTAGAACTCCTGTAAGGGAGGAAGAGACTAATGAAAAACTGTTTTTT,CSARTPVREEETNEKLFF
TRBD1,TRBV6-1,few,TRBJ1-6,TGTGCCAGCAGTTCGAACAGGGGAACTTGGAATTCACCCCTCCACTTT,CASSSNRGTWNSPLHF
NA,TRBV15,NA,TRBJ1-2,TGTGCCCCCAGCAGAGATCCAGTACCCTATGGCTACACCTTC,CAPSRDPVPYGYTF
NA,TRBV15,NA,TRBJ1-5,TGTGCCACCAGTACGGGACAAACTAATCAGCCCCAGCATTTT,CATSTGQTNQPQHF
NA,TRBV7-2,NA,TRBJ2-7,TGTGCCTGCAGCCCCCCGGAACGGTCAGTAAAATACGAGCAGTACTTC,CACSPPERSVKYEQYF